A selection of T cell receptor beta chains follows, all from one sample in a study of blood T cell repertoires in COVID-19. The assay was immunoSEQ multiplex PCR, and TCRdb's table has in-frame clones only and misses some. The sample consists of 65,000 to 75,000 clones, about 91% of them appearing once. Sequenced sample: peripheral blood. Source of these receptors: a woman aged 50 to 65 with active COVID-19. The CDR3 runs from the conserved cysteine through the conserved F or W. A D gene is named only where the DNA matches it firmly. Clone size is given for some rows only: seen once, a few or many times, or a class if the clone is expanded.

j_call,d_call,v_call,clone_size,cdr3_nt,cdr3_aa
TRBJ1-3,NA,TRBV9,NA,TGTGCCAGCAGCGTAGAGGGGTGGGGATCCGGAAACACCATATATTTT,CASSVEGWGSGNTIYF
TRBJ2-1,NA,TRBV6-5,NA,TGTGCCAGCAGTTACGCGGCTAGTTACAATGAGCAGTTCTTC,CASSYAASYNEQFF
TRBJ2-2,TRBD1,TRBV29-1,NA,TGCAGCGTTGGTTTTCGGACAGGGGTCACCGGGGAGCTGTTTTTT,CSVGFRTGVTGELFF
TRBJ1-5,NA,TRBV6-6,once,TGTGCCAGCAGTTTACAGGGTCAGGGTCAGCCCCAGCATTTT,CASSLQGQGQPQHF
TRBJ2-1,TRBD2,TRBV18,NA,TGTGCCAGCTCACCACAGCGGGAGGGCTACAATGAGCAGTTCTTC,CASSPQREGYNEQFF
TRBJ2-7,NA,TRBV7-3,NA,TGTGCCAGCAGCTTAGGGGCAGGGCCCTACGAGCAGTACTTC,CASSLGAGPYEQYF
TRBJ2-1,TRBD1,TRBV9,NA,TGTGCCAGCAGCCCCTCCGGGACAGGGTACTACAATGAGCAGTTCTTC,CASSPSGTGYYNEQFF
TRBJ2-2,NA,TRBV27,NA,TGTGCCAGCAGTTTATTGGCATCCACCGGGGAGCTGTTTTTT,CASSLLASTGELFF
TRBJ2-2,NA,TRBV6-5,NA,TGTGCCAGCAGTTACTCGGTCCTTAGCAGTACCGGGGAGCTGTTTTTT,CASSYSVLSSTGELFF
TRBJ1-5,NA,TRBV10-2,NA,TGCGCCAGCAGTATAGGGGAGGGACAGCCCCAGCATTTT,CASSIGEGQPQHF
TRBJ2-2,NA,TRBV7-7,NA,TGTGCTAGCGCGAACACGCTGGGAGGGAACACCGGGGAGCTGTTTTTT,CASANTLGGNTGELFF
TRBJ2-1,NA,TRBV29-1,NA,TGCAGCGTTGATCTTCGTTCCTACAATGAGCAGTTCTTC,CSVDLRSYNEQFF
TRBJ2-7,NA,TRBV7-9,NA,TGTGCCAGCAGCTCCGGGTCCTCCTCGCGGGAGCAGTACTTC,CASSSGSSSREQYF
TRBJ2-1,TRBD2,TRBV11-3,NA,TGTGCCAGCAGCTTAGCGCCAGCGGGAGTCAATGAGCAGTTCTTC,CASSLAPAGVNEQFF
TRBJ2-7,TRBD2,TRBV6-2/TRBV6-3,NA,TGTGCCAGCAGTTACGATAGGACTAGCGGGGAGAACCAGTACTTC,CASSYDRTSGENQYF
TRBJ2-1,TRBD2,TRBV7-9,NA,TGTGCCAGCAGCTACTTAGCGGGAAGCTACAATGAGCAGTTCTTC,CASSYLAGSYNEQFF
TRBJ1-2,TRBD1,TRBV28,NA,TGTGCCAGCAGTTCCCGAGGACAGGGCGATGGGTATGGCTACACCTTC,CASSSRGQGDGYGYTF
TRBJ2-7,NA,TRBV27,NA,TGTGCCAGCAGTTTACCAGGCTCCTACGAGCAGTACTTC,CASSLPGSYEQYF
TRBJ1-2,TRBD1,TRBV28,NA,TGTGCCAGCAGCCCCGGGACAGACTATGGCTACACCTTC,CASSPGTDYGYTF
TRBJ2-2,TRBD2,TRBV20-1,NA,TGCAGTGCTAGTCTTCCGGGACTAGCGGGAAGGGGCACCGGGGAGCTGTTTTTT,CSASLPGLAGRGTGELFF
TRBJ1-2,NA,TRBV7-9,NA,TGTGCCAGCAGCCGTACATTGATCAAGTCGGGAGGCTACACCTTC,CASSRTLIKSGGYTF
TRBJ2-7,TRBD2,TRBV5-5,many,TGTGCCAGCAGCTTGCGGGAGGGCCCGTCCTACGAGCAGTACTTC,CASSLREGPSYEQYF
TRBJ1-4,TRBD1,TRBV30,once,TGTGCCTGGGACAGGGTGGGGGAAAAACTGTTTTTT,CAWDRVGEKLFF
TRBJ1-2,TRBD1,TRBV30,NA,TGTGCCTGGAGTCGAGGGACAGCCTATGGCTACACCTTC,CAWSRGTAYGYTF
TRBJ2-2,NA,TRBV7-9,NA,TGTGCCAGCAGCTACAGGGACCTAAGAAGAGGAGGCACCGGGGAGCTGTTTTTT,CASSYRDLRRGGTGELFF
TRBJ2-7,NA,TRBV27,NA,TGTGCCAGCAGTCTCGCGGTGACCGGGCCGGGGGAGCAGTACTTC,CASSLAVTGPGEQYF
TRBJ1-2,TRBD1,TRBV9,NA,TGTGCCAGCAGCGCGCAGGGGGGTAACTATGGCTACACCTTC,CASSAQGGNYGYTF
TRBJ2-1,NA,TRBV10-3,NA,TGTGCCATCAGTGACAGGGTTGAAAGCTCCTACAATGAGCAGTTCTTC,CAISDRVESSYNEQFF
TRBJ1-5,NA,TRBV6-1,NA,TGTGCCAGCAGTGTGCGGATAACCTCGCCAACAATCATCCTCAATCAGCCCCAGCATTTT,CASSVRITSPTIILNQPQHF
TRBJ2-1,TRBD2,TRBV3-1/TRBV3-2,NA,TGTGCCAGCAGTGAGAGCGGGAGAGGTTTGGGGGAGCAGTTCTTC,CASSESGRGLGEQFF
TRBJ1-5,NA,TRBV21-1,NA,TGTGCCAGCAGCAGCTCCCGGGGGAATCAGCCCCAGCATTTT,CASSSSRGNQPQHF
TRBJ2-7,TRBD2,TRBV29-1,many,TGCAGCGCCGCGACAGTTCCTAGCGGCGAGCAGTACTTC,CSAATVPSGEQYF
TRBJ1-1,NA,TRBV28,NA,TGTGCCAGTAAAGATTCGGGGATACAAGGCACTGAAGCTTTCTTT,CASKDSGIQGTEAFF
TRBJ2-2,TRBD1,TRBV11-3,NA,TGTGCCAGCAGCTTAGCAGGGGGCAACGGGGAGCTGTTTTTT,CASSLAGGNGELFF
TRBJ1-1,NA,TRBV5-1,NA,TGCGCCAGCAGCCCCTTGGACGGACTCACTGAAGCTTTCTTT,CASSPLDGLTEAFF
TRBJ1-2,TRBD1,TRBV18,NA,TGTGCCAGCTCACCACCGGTTAAGGGACAGGGGCTCTATGGCTACACCTTC,CASSPPVKGQGLYGYTF
TRBJ2-7,NA,TRBV19,medium-sized,TGTGCCAGTAGTTGGGCACTTTCCCCCCGACCCGGCTACGAGCAGTACTTC,CASSWALSPRPGYEQYF
TRBJ2-7,TRBD2,TRBV3-1/TRBV3-2,NA,TGTGCCAGCAGCCAAGTGTTGGCTAGCGGGGTTCAGTACTTC,CASSQVLASGVQYF
TRBJ2-1,TRBD1,TRBV27,NA,TGTGCCAGCAGTAGACAGGGGTACAATGAGCAGTTCTTC,CASSRQGYNEQFF
TRBJ1-2,NA,TRBV18,NA,TGTGCCAGCTCACCATCAACAGCCGGGGGGGGCTACACCTTC,CASSPSTAGGGYTF
TRBJ2-7,TRBD1,TRBV5-1,NA,TGCGCCAGCAGCTTGGCCACGGACAGGGGGTACGAGCAGTACTTC,CASSLATDRGYEQYF
TRBJ2-7,NA,TRBV15,NA,TGTGCCACCAGCAGGGACCAAGGGCAGGGCTACGAGCAGTACTTC,CATSRDQGQGYEQYF
TRBJ2-2,TRBD2,TRBV9,NA,TGTGCCAGCAGCGGGGGGACTAGTAAGACCGGGGAGCTGTTTTTT,CASSGGTSKTGELFF
TRBJ1-1,TRBD1,TRBV5-1,large,TGCGCCAGCAGCATTGGACAGGGCGAAACTTTCTTT,CASSIGQGETFF